These 5 T cell receptor beta chains were all obtained from the same sample, sequenced in a study of blood T cell dynamics during melanoma immunotherapy. Time point given: week 3, after first cycle of checkpoint inhibitor. The protocol was immunoSEQ multiplex PCR, while the TCRdb copy is restricted to in-frame clones and leaves out a portion. The profile shows roughly 7,600 clones, 85% of them singletons. The sample consisted of blood, taken from a patient treated with checkpoint blockade. These TCRs come from a human donor with melanoma.

The J gene is TRBJ1-6, the V gene TRBV27; D is unclear. This CDR3 has 17 amino acids. V was pared by 8 bases and J by 8 bases, with 25 bases between. Germline loops: CDR1 MNHEY, CDR2 SMNVEV (reference sequence). The DNA for the CDR3 is TGTGCCAGCTTTCATAGGGCCCCCCGGCAGTCGGATTCACCCCTCCACTTT. Its protein product is CASFHRAPRQSDSPLHF.

The chain links TRBV2 to TRBJ2-3; perhaps D is TRBD1 or TRBD2 (5 bases each). This CDR3 contains 14 residues. Germline V gene sequence: CDR1 SNHLY, CDR2 FYNNEI. Deletions cut 7 bases from V and 4 bases from J, with 15 bases between. The CDR3 region is CASKGLGAADTQYF. The CDR3 bases are TGTGCCAGCAAAGGGCTCGGGGCGGCAGATACGCAGTATTTT.

V and J are TRBV7-8 and TRBJ2-7, with a tentative D call TRBD1 (5 bases). V was clipped by 2 bases and J by 0 bases, with 17 bases between them. The CDR3 extends over 17 amino acids. From germline, CDR1 is SGHVS and CDR2 FQNEAQ. CDR3 DNA sequence: TGTGCCAGCAGCTTATTGTACAGGCAGTCGATCTCCTACGAGCAGTACGTC. Its protein is CASSLLYRQSISYEQYV.

The chain recombines TRBV28 with TRBJ1-5; D remains unclear. Germline-derived CDR1 and CDR2 are MDHEN and SYDVKM. V lost 6 bases, J lost 8 bases, and 20 bases lay in between. The CDR3 has 15 amino acids. This CDR3 is CASSFDGEVAEPQHF. The CDR3 DNA reads TGTGCCAGCAGCTTTGACGGGGAGGTCGCCGAGCCCCAGCATTTT.

In this sample, this clone turned up a few times. The chain uses TRBV21-1 and TRBJ1-2. TRBV21-1 is classified as a pseudogene. This CDR3 comprises 12 residues. The CDR3 DNA follows: TGTGCCAGCAGCCCCCGGGTGAATGGCTACACCTTC. It is translated as CASSPRVNGYTF.